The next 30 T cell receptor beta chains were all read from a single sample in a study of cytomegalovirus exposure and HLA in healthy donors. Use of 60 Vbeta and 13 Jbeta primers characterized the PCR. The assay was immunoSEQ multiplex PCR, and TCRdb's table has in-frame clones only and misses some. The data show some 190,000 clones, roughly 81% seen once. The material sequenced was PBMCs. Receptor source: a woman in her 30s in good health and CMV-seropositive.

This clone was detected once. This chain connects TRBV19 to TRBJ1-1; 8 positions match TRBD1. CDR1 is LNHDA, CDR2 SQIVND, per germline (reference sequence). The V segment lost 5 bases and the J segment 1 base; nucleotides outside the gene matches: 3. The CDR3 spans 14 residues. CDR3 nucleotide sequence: TGTGCCAGTAGTGCGGGACAGGCGAACACTGAAGCTTTCTTT. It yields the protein CASSAGQANTEAFF.

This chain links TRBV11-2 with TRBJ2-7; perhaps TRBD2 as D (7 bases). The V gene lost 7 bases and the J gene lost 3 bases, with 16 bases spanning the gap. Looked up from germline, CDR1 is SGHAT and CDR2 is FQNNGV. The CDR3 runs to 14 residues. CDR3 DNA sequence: TGTGCCAGCACCCCGGGGGGCAGGGGCTACGAGCAGTACTTC. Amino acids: CASTPGGRGYEQYF. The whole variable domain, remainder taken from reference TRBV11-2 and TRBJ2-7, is EAGVAQSPRYKIIEKRQSVAFWCNPISGHATLYWYQQILGQGPKLLIQFQNNGVVDDSQLPKDRFSAERLKGVDSTLKIQPAKLEDSAVYLCASTPGGRGYEQYFGPGTRLTVT.

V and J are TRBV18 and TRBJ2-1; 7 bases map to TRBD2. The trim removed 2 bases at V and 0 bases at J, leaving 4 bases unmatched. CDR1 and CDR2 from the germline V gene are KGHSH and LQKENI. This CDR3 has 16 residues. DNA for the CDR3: TGTGCCAGCTCACCAACGACTAGCTCCTCCTACAATGAGCAGTTCTTC. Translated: CASSPTTSSSYNEQFF.

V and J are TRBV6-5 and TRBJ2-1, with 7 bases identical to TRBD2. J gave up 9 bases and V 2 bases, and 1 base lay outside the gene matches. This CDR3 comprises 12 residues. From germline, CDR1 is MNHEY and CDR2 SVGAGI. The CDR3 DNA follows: TGTGCCAGCAGTTACCCGGGGGGTGAGCAGTTCTTC. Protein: CASSYPGGEQFF.

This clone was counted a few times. Written as DNA, the CDR3 is TGTGCCAGCAGCCAAGATGGAATTGGAGGAGACACCATATATTTT. Protein: CASSQDGIGGDTIYF. J is TRBJ1-3 and V is TRBV14; D unclear. Per germline, CDR1 SGHDN and CDR2 FVKESK. V shed 0 bases and J shed 8 bases, with 14 bases lying between them. The CDR3 has 15 residues.

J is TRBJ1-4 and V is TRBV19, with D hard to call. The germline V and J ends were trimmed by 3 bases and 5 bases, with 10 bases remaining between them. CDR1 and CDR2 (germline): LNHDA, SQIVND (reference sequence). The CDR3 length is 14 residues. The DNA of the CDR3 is TGTGCCAGTAGTATCGGTGTCGGGAATGAAAAACTGTTTTTT. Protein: CASSIGVGNEKLFF. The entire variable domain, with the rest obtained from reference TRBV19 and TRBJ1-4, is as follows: DGGITQSPKYLFRKEGQNVTLSCEQNLNHDAMYWYRQDPGQGLRLIYYSQIVNDFQKGDIAEGYSVSREKKESFPLTVTSAQKNPTAFYLCASSIGVGNEKLFFGSGTQLSVL.

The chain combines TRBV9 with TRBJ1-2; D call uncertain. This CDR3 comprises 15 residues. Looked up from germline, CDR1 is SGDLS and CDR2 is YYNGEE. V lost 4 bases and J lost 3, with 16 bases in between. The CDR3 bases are TGTGCCAGCAGCTTAACGGGTAGCCTTTACTATGGCTACACCTTC. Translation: CASSLTGSLYYGYTF.

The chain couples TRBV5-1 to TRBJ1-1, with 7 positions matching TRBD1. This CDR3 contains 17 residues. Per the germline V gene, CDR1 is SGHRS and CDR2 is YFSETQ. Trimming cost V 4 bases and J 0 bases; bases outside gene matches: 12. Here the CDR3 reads CASSPGTANIMNTEAFF. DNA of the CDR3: TGCGCCAGCAGCCCCGGGACAGCCAATATTATGAACACTGAAGCTTTCTTT.

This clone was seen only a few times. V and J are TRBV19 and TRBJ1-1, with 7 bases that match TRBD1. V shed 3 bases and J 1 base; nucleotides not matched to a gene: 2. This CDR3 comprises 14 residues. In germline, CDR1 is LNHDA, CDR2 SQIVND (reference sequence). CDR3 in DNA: TGTGCCAGTAGTATTGGGACAGCGAACACTGAAGCTTTCTTT. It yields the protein CASSIGTANTEAFF.

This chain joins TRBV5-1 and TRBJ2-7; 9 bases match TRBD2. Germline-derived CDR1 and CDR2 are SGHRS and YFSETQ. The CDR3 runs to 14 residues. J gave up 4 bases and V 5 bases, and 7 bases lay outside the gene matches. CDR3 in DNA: TGCGCCAGCAGAACCGGGACTAGCTCGTACGAGCAGTACTTC. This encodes CASRTGTSSYEQYF.

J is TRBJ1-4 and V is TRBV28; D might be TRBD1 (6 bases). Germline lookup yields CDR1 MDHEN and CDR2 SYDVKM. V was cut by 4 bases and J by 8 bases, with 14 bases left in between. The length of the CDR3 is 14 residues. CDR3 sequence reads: CASSSGGRVEKLFF. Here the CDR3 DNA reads TGTGCCAGCAGTTCGGGGGGGCGGGTCGAAAAACTGTTTTTT.

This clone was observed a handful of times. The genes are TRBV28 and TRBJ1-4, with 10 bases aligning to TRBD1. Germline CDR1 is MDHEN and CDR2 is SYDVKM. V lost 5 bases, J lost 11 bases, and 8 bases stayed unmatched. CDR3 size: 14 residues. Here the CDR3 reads CASSVTPDRGKLFF. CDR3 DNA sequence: TGTGCCAGCAGTGTAACACCGGACAGGGGGAAACTGTTTTTT.

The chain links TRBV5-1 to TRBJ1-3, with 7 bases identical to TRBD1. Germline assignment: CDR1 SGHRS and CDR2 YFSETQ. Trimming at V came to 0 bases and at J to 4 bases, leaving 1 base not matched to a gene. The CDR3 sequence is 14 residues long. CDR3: CASSLDRGGNTIYF. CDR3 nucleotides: TGCGCCAGCAGCTTGGACAGGGGAGGAAACACCATATATTTT.

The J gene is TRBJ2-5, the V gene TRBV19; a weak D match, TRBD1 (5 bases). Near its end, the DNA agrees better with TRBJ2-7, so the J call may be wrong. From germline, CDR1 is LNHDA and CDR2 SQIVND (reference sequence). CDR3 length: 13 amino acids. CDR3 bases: TGTGCCAGTAGTCCTCGGACAAGATACGAGCAGTACTTC. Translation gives CASSPRTRYEQYF.

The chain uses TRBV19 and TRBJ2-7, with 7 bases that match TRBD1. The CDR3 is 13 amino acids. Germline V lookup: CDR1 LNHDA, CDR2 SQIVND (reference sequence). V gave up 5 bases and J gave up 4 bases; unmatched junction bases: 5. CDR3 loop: CASSPGQHYEQYF. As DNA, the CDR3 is TGTGCCAGTAGTCCGGGACAGCATTACGAGCAGTACTTC.

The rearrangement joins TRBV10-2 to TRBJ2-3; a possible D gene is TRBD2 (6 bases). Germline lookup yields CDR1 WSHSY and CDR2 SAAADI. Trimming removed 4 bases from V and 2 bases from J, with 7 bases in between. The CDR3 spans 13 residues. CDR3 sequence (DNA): TGCGCCAGCAGTGGGACTACCACAGATACGCAGTATTTT. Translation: CASSGTTTDTQYF.

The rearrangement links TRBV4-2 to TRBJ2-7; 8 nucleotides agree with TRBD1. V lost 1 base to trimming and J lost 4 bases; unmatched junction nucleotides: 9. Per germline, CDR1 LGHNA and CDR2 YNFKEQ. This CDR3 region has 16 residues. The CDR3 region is CASSQGQGALIYEQYF. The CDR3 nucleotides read TGTGCCAGCAGCCAAGGTCAGGGGGCCCTCATATACGAGCAGTACTTC.

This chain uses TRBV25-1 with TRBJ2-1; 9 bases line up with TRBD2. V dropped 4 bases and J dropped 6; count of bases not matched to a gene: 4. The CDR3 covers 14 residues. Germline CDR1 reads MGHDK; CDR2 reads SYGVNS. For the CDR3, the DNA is TGTGCCAGCAGTGCTCTAGCGGGACTCAATGAGCAGTTCTTC. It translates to CASSALAGLNEQFF.

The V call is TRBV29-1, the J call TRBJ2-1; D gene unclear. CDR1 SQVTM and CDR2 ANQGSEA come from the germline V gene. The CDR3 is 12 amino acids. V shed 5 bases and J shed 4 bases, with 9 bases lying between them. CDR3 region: CSVSRLYNEQFF. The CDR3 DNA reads TGCAGCGTTTCTAGACTGTACAATGAGCAGTTCTTC.

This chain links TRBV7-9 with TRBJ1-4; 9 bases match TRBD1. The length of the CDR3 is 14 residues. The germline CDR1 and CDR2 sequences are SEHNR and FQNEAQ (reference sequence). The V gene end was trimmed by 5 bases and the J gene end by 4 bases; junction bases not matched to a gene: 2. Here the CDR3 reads CASSPTGGNEKLFF. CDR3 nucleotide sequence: TGTGCCAGCAGCCCGACAGGGGGTAATGAAAAACTGTTTTTT.

CDR3 residues: CASSDRPGQPQHF. The CDR3 DNA reads as TGTGCCAGCAGCGACAGGCCGGGGCAGCCCCAGCATTTT. The rearrangement joins TRBV6-5 to TRBJ1-5, with a possible D match to TRBD1 (6 bases). From germline, CDR1 is MNHEY and CDR2 SVGAGI. V was clipped by 6 bases and J by 7 bases, with 13 bases between them. The CDR3 is 13 residues long.

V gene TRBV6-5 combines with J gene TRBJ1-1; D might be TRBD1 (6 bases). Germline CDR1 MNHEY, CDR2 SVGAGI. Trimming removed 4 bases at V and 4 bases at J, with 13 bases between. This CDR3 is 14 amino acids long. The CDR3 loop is CASSFRVGGTEAFF. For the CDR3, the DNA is TGTGCCAGCAGTTTCAGGGTAGGGGGCACTGAAGCTTTCTTT.

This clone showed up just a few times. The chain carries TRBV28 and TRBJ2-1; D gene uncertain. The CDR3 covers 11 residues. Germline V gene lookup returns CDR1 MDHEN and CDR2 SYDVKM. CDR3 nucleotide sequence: TGTGCACTCGGGTCCTACAATGAGCAGTTCTTC. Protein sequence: CALGSYNEQFF.

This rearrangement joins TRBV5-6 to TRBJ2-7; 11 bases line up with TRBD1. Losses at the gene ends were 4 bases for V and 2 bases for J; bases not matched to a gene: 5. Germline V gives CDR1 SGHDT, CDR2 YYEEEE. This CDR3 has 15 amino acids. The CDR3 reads CASSPGQGAPYEQYF. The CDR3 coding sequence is TGTGCCAGCAGCCCCGGACAGGGGGCCCCCTACGAGCAGTACTTC.

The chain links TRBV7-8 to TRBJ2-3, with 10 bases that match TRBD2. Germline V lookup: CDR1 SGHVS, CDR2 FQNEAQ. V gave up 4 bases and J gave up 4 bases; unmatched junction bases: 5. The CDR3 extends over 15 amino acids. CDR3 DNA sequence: TGTGCCAGCAGCTCCCTTAGCGGGAGGTCAGATACGCAGTATTTT. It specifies CASSSLSGRSDTQYF. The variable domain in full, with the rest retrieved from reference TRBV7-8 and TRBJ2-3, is GAGVSQSPRYKVAKRGQDVALRCDPISGHVSLFWYQQALGQGPEFLTYFQNEAQLDKSGLPSDRFFAERPEGSVSTLKIQRTQQEDSAVYLCASSSLSGRSDTQYFGPGTRLTVL.

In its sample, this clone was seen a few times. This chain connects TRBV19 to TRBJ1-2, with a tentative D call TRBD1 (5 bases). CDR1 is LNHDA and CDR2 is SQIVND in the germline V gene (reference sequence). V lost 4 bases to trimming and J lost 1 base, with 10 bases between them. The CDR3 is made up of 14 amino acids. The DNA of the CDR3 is TGTGCCAGTAGTACCTCGACAGTTAACTATGGCTACACCTTC. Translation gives CASSTSTVNYGYTF.

The CDR3 DNA reads TGTGCCAGCTCCCAGGACAGGGAAGCTTTCTTT. This gives the protein CASSQDREAFF. The V and J genes are TRBV6-5 and TRBJ1-1; 7 bases agree with TRBD1. This CDR3 contains 11 residues. V shed 8 bases and J 8 bases; nucleotides not matched to a gene: 5. Germline CDR1 is MNHEY and CDR2 is SVGAGI.

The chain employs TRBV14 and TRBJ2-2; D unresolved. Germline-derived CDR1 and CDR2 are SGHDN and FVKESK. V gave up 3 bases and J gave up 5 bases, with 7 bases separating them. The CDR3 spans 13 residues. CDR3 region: CASSHRKTGELFF. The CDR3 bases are TGTGCCAGCAGCCACAGAAAAACCGGGGAGCTGTTTTTT. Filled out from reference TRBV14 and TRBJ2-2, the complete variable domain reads EAGVTQFPSHSVIEKGQTVTLRCDPISGHDNLYWYRRVMGKEIKFLLHFVKESKQDESGMPNNRFLAERTGGTYSTLKVQPAELEDSGVYFCASSHRKTGELFFGEGSRLTVL.

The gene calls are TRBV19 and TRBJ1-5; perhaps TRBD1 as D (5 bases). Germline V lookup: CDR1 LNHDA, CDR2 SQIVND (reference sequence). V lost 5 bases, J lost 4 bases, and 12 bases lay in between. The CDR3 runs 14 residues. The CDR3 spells CASSPTAQNQPQHF. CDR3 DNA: TGTGCCAGTAGTCCGACAGCCCAAAATCAGCCCCAGCATTTT. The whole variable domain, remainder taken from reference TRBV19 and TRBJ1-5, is DGGITQSPKYLFRKEGQNVTLSCEQNLNHDAMYWYRQDPGQGLRLIYYSQIVNDFQKGDIAEGYSVSREKKESFPLTVTSAQKNPTAFYLCASSPTAQNQPQHFGDGTRLSIL.

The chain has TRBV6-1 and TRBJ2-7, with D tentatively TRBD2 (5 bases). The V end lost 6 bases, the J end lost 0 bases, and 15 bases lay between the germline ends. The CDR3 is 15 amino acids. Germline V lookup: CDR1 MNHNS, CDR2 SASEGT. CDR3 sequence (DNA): TGTGCCAGCAGCTTCGGACTCGTTCCCTCCTACGAGCAGTACTTC. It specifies CASSFGLVPSYEQYF.